This passage covers 21 T cell receptor beta chains from one sample sequenced in a study of T-cell reconstitution after alpha-beta-depleted transplantation in children. The library targeted TCRbeta and was prepared with unique molecular identifiers. Each CDR3 protein is one row after TCRdb ran MiXCR on the PCR reads. The profile shows roughly 350,000 distinct CDR3 sequences, 10% of them singletons. Specimen: PBMCs from the stem cell graft donor, collected from the stem cell graft. The receptors here all came from a human donor who donated a stem cell graft to a child with acute lymphoblastic leukemia.

This clonotype appeared a single time. The gene calls are TRBV29-1 and TRBJ2-5, with 12 bases that match TRBD2. V was clipped by 7 bases and J by 5 bases; unmatched bases: 5. Looked up from germline, CDR1 is SQVTM and CDR2 is ANQGSEA. There are 13 residues in the CDR3. CDR3 DNA: TGCAGCGGTTCCGGGACTAGCGGGGAGACCCAGTACTTC. This codes for CSGSGTSGETQYF.

Only a few counts were recorded for this clonotype. This chain joins TRBV4-1 and TRBJ1-5; D perhaps matches TRBD1 (5 bases). V was clipped by 3 bases and J by 3 bases, with 15 bases between them. This CDR3 is 16 amino acids long. Looked up from germline, CDR1 is MGHRA and CDR2 is YSYEKL. CDR3 region: CASSQYLTGLNQPQHF. CDR3 nucleotide sequence: TGCGCCAGCAGCCAGTACCTGACGGGGCTCAATCAGCCCCAGCATTTT.

This clonotype was seen more than once but under ten times. V is TRBV29-1 and J is TRBJ2-7; 8 nucleotides agree with TRBD1. V gave up 6 bases and J gave up 5 bases; unmatched junction bases: 12. In germline, CDR1 is SQVTM, CDR2 ANQGSEA. The CDR3 runs 14 residues. The CDR3 bases are TGCAGCGTCTTACTACCGGACAGGGCCCACGAGCAGTACTTC. Translated: CSVLLPDRAHEQYF.

This sequence joins TRBV4-3 and TRBJ2-1, with D perhaps matching TRBD1 (7 bases). V was cut by 0 bases and J by 3 bases, with 15 bases left in between. This CDR3 region has 17 residues. Germline V lookup: CDR1 LGHNA, CDR2 YSLEER. The DNA for the CDR3 is TGCGCCAGCAGCCAAGATTCGCGGGACAGTATCTACAATGAGCAGTTCTTC. This gives the protein CASSQDSRDSIYNEQFF.

V gene TRBV6-5 combines with J gene TRBJ2-4, with D unclear. Between the trimmed V and J ends, which lost 0 bases and 8 bases, there was a span of 11 bases. The CDR3 runs 14 residues. Per the germline V gene, CDR1 is MNHEY and CDR2 is SVGAGI. For the CDR3, the DNA is TGTGCCAGCAGTTACTCATCCAGGAGCGACATTCAGTACTTC. Translated: CASSYSSRSDIQYF.

This clonotype was counted between two and nine times. The J gene is TRBJ1-3, the V gene TRBV15; D not certain. This CDR3 contains 16 residues. Trimming cost V 0 bases and J 0 bases, with 9 bases left between them. Looked up from germline, CDR1 is LNHNV and CDR2 is YYDKDF (reference sequence). The CDR3 DNA sequence: TGTGCCACCAGCAGAGATAGGACGGCCTCTGGAAACACCATATATTTT. Translating gives CATSRDRTASGNTIYF. Full variable domain (remainder filled in from reference TRBV15 and TRBJ1-3): DAMVIQNPRYQVTQFGKPVTLSCSQTLNHNVMYWYQQKSSQAPKLLFHYYDKDFNNEADTPDNFQSRRPNTSFCFLDIRSPGLGDTAMYLCATSRDRTASGNTIYFGEGSWLTVV.

This clonotype occurred a few times. The chain uses TRBV5-1 and TRBJ2-5; D might be TRBD2 (5 bases). The germline V gene has CDR1 SGHRS and CDR2 YFSETQ. Trimming pared 3 bases from V and 5 bases from J, leaving 14 bases between. The length of the CDR3 is 14 residues. In DNA, the CDR3 is TGCGCCAGCAGCTGGGTCGGAGGACCCGAGACCCAGTACTTC. Its translation is CASSWVGGPETQYF.

The table lists this clonotype with a few counts. V usage is TRBV5-1 and J usage is TRBJ2-5, with D perhaps TRBD2 (6 bases). Germline lookup yields CDR1 SGHRS and CDR2 YFSETQ. The V end was cut by 0 bases, the J end by 5 bases, with 14 bases between. The CDR3 runs to 15 residues. The CDR3 DNA is TGCGCCAGCAGCTTGGAGGTCCTCCGGGAGGAGACCCAGTACTTC. Protein sequence: CASSLEVLREETQYF.

This clonotype turned up a few times. V and J are TRBV15 and TRBJ2-7; 8 positions match TRBD2. Trimming at V came to 0 bases and at J to 3 bases, leaving 13 bases not matched to a gene. CDR1 is LNHNV and CDR2 is YYDKDF in the germline V gene (reference sequence). The CDR3 runs to 18 residues. Here the CDR3 DNA reads TGTGCCACCAGCAGAGATAGGGGAAGGCAGCGGGAGAACTACGAGCAGTACTTC. This encodes CATSRDRGRQRENYEQYF.

V gene TRBV5-1 combines with J gene TRBJ2-7; TRBD2 is a possible D gene (6 bases). The CDR3 is 13 amino acids. V was clipped by 5 bases and J by 5 bases, with 14 bases between them. Germline lookup yields CDR1 SGHRS and CDR2 YFSETQ. CDR3 sequence (DNA): TGCGCCAGCAGGCAATCAGGAGGGAACGAGCAGTACTTC. Translation gives CASRQSGGNEQYF.

Only a few counts were recorded for this clonotype. The CDR3 does not end in the conserved phenylalanine or tryptophan, so this is likely a read error. No DNA is shown, since the ends of the CDR3 on it are uncertain; the CDR3 is the one TCRdb lists. This rearrangement joins TRBV9 to TRBJ2-3; TRBD2, the table's D call, was not compared with the DNA. From its first to its last residue, the CDR3 has 15 amino acids. Germline V gene sequence: CDR1 SGDLS, CDR2 YYNGEE. This CDR3 is CASSEGTSGRMDTQY.

This clonotype came up a few times. This rearrangement joins TRBV10-3 to TRBJ2-7, with 7 nucleotides matching TRBD1. The trim removed 3 bases at V and 0 bases at J, leaving 5 bases unmatched. CDR3 length: 15 amino acids. Germline V gives CDR1 ENHRY, CDR2 SYGVKD. DNA for the CDR3: TGTGCCATCAGTGATCTACAGGGGTCCTCCTACGAGCAGTACTTC. Its translation is CAISDLQGSSYEQYF.

J is TRBJ1-1 and V is TRBV5-1; no reliable D call. This CDR3 spans 14 amino acids. With 0 bases removed from V and 5 bases from J, the gap between germline ends came to 11 bases. The germline gives CDR1 SGHRS, CDR2 YFSETQ. The CDR3 DNA follows: TGCGCCAGCAGCTTGGCGACAATAGGGACTGAAGCTTTCTTT. Protein sequence: CASSLATIGTEAFF.

This clonotype was counted many times. The J gene is TRBJ1-4, the V gene TRBV20-1; no definite D call. Germline V gene lookup returns CDR1 DFQATT and CDR2 SNEGSKA (reference sequence). CDR3 length: 13 residues. V lost 0 bases and J lost 5, with 7 bases in between. CDR3 DNA sequence: TGCAGTGCTAGAGATTCGGGAAATGAAAAACTGTTTTTT. Its protein is CSARDSGNEKLFF.

This chain connects TRBV7-2 to TRBJ2-5, with a possible D match to TRBD2 (5 bases). The V gene lost 5 bases and the J gene lost 4 bases, with 11 bases spanning the gap. Germline V gene sequence: CDR1 SGHTA, CDR2 FQGNSA. This CDR3 has 13 amino acids. Here the CDR3 DNA reads TGTGCCAGCAGCGAGAGGGTGAGAGAGACCCAGTACTTC. Translating it yields CASSERVRETQYF.

The CDR3 spells CASSLPGAGYNEQFF. The CDR3 DNA reads as TGCGCCAGCAGCCTCCCGGGAGCGGGGTACAATGAGCAGTTCTTC. V and J are TRBV5-1 and TRBJ2-1; 7 nucleotides match TRBD2. The CDR3 has 15 residues. Trimming took 4 bases from V and 4 from J; bases not matched to a gene: 8. Germline V gives CDR1 SGHRS, CDR2 YFSETQ.

The chain carries TRBV7-6 and TRBJ2-1; a weak D match, TRBD1 (9 bases). CDR1 SGHVS and CDR2 FNYEAQ come from the germline V gene. Trimming took off 5 bases at V and 1 base at J, with 18 bases between the two ends. This CDR3 is built from 17 residues. The CDR3 region has the DNA TGTGCCAGCAGCCCCACAGGGGGCGGGGGGTCCTACAATGAGCAGTTCTTC. Protein: CASSPTGGGGSYNEQFF.

This clonotype was seen a handful of times. This chain links TRBV3-1 with TRBJ2-7; the match to TRBD2 covers 7 bases. The V gene's germline CDR1 is LGHDT and CDR2 YNNKEL (reference sequence). With 7 bases clipped from V and 5 bases from J, the junction kept 11 bases outside the gene matches. The CDR3 has 14 amino acids. CDR3 coding DNA: TGTGCCAGCACAAGCGTGGGGGGGAAAGACGAGCAGTACTTC. Protein sequence: CASTSVGGKDEQYF.

The V gene is TRBV28, the J gene TRBJ2-1, with 7 bases identical to TRBD2. Germline CDR1 and CDR2: MDHEN and SYDVKM. The CDR3 covers 14 residues. V was pared by 3 bases and J by 3 bases, with 2 bases of the junction left unmatched. As DNA, the CDR3 is TGTGCCAGCAGTTTGGGGGGGATCTACAATGAGCAGTTCTTC. Residues: CASSLGGIYNEQFF.

V is TRBV7-2 and J is TRBJ2-3; 7 nucleotides agree with TRBD2. The CDR3 has 16 residues. J was trimmed by 1 base and V by 3 bases; bases with no gene match: 7. Germline V lookup: CDR1 SGHTA, CDR2 FQGNSA. DNA for the CDR3: TGTGCCAGCAGCTTTTTACTAGCGCGACGCACAGATACGCAGTATTTT. Amino acids: CASSFLLARRTDTQYF.

The rearrangement joins TRBV7-8 to TRBJ2-3; D may be TRBD2 (5 bases). The CDR3 is made up of 16 amino acids. The germline V gene encodes CDR1 SGHVS and CDR2 FQNEAQ. V was pared by 1 base and J by 8 bases, with 19 bases between. The CDR3: CASSLGRVVVVGTQYF. The CDR3 DNA sequence: TGTGCCAGCAGCTTAGGGCGGGTAGTGGTTGTTGGTACGCAGTATTTT.